This T cell receptor beta chain was recovered during a study of response to subunit inactivated influenza vaccine. As to this clonotype: No antigen is known for it.

The V and J ends lost 0 bases and 2 bases respectively, with 8 bases between them. The CDR3 has 14 residues. CDR1 is KGHSH, CDR2 LQKENI, per germline. TCRdb used MiXCR to reprocess the RT-PCR reads, holding one entry per CDR3 protein. The sample records around 580,000 distinct CDR3 sequences, 10% to 15% being singletons. Points from the study as a whole: Each seasonal influenza vaccination recruits few new T cells, the authors suggested.

This receptor was taken from a man between 50 and 59 years old who received an inactivated influenza vaccine. The sequencing here drew on PBMCs from blood, taken on the day of vaccination. The chain couples TRBV18 to TRBJ2-7; D is uncertain. The CDR3 protein is CASSPPKGTYEQYF. CDR3 DNA: TGTGCCAGCTCACCACCCAAAGGGACCTACGAGCAGTACTTC.